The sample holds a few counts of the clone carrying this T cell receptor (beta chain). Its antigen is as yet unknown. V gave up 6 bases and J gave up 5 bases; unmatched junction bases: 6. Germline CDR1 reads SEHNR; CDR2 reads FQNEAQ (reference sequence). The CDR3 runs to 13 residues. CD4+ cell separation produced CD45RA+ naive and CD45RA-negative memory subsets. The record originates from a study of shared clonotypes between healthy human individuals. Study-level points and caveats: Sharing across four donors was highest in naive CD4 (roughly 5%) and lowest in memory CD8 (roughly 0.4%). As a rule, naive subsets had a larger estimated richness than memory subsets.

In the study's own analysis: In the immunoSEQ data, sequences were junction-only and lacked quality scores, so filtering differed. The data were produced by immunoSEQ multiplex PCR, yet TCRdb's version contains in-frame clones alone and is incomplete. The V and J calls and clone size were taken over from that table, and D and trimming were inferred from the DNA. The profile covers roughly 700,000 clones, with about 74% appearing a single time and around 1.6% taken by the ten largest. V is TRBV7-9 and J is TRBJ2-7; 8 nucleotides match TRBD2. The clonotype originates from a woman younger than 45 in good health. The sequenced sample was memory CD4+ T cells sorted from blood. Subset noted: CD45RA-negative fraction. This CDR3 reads CASRSGSSHEQYF. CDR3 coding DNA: TGTGCCAGCAGAAGCGGGAGTTCACACGAGCAGTACTTC.